Each of the 11 T cell receptor beta chains below was sequenced from the same sample in a study of T cells expressing NK-cell markers (dated by TCRdb to between 2020 and 2021). Receptor libraries were prepared by 5' RACE. The sequencer was an Illumina HiSeq 2000. TCRdb reprocessed the public reads and reports one entry per CDR3 protein sequence, without DNA. This sample's table has entries for about half a million distinct CDR3 sequences. Of the sample, approximately 1.5% falls within the top ten clones. Sequencing was carried out using blood T cells: a sorted CD56 or NKG2C T cell subset, CD4+ or CD8+ T cells, or bulk PBMC T cells (not recorded which). The receptors were sampled from a woman between 45 and 65 years old in good health. Donor details come from another sample of the same person, matched by shared clones.

The chain recombines TRBV20-1 with TRBJ2-7; TCRdb proposes TRBD2, but this gene call is untestable without DNA. Germline V CDR1 and CDR2: DFQATT, SNEGSKA (reference sequence). The CDR3 runs to 16 residues. CDR3 loop: CSARDWASGSFYEQYF.

The chain carries TRBV5-1 and TRBJ2-2; absent DNA, TCRdb's TRBD2 call cannot be checked. CDR1 is SGHRS, CDR2 YFSETQ, per germline. The CDR3 runs to 16 residues. This CDR3 is CASSLASGRNTGELFF. Filled out from reference TRBV5-1 and TRBJ2-2, the complete variable domain reads KAGVTQTPRYLIKTRGQQVTLSCSPISGHRSVSWYQQTPGQGLQFLFEYFSETQRNKGNFPGRFSGRQFSNSRSEMNVSTLELGDSALYLCASSLASGRNTGELFFGEGSRLTVL.

The CDR3 sequence: CATSDPSSSGRVNEQFF. The chain employs TRBV24-1 and TRBJ2-1; checking the TCRdb D call of TRBD2 is not possible without DNA. The germline V gene has CDR1 KGHDR and CDR2 SFDVKD. The CDR3 has 17 residues.

The chain is built from TRBV10-3 and TRBJ2-1; TCRdb indicates TRBD1, and absent DNA this call remains unverified. Germline assignment: CDR1 ENHRY and CDR2 SYGVKD. This CDR3 comprises 16 residues. The CDR3 sequence: CAISERDRSSYNEQFF.

This chain links TRBV7-2 with TRBJ2-3; checking the TCRdb D call of TRBD2 is not possible without DNA. CDR1 and CDR2 from the germline V gene are SGHTA and FQGNSA. CDR3 size: 17 residues. The CDR3 reads CASSKIGTSGRTDTQYF.

This chain uses TRBV28 with TRBJ2-5. The CDR3 sequence is 12 residues long. Germline V gene sequence: CDR1 MDHEN, CDR2 SYDVKM. This chain's CDR3 is CASSLAWETQYF. The whole variable domain, remainder taken from reference TRBV28 and TRBJ2-5, is DVKVTQSSRYLVKRTGEKVFLECVQDMDHENMFWYRQDPGLGLRLIYFSYDVKMKEKGDIPEGYSVSREKKERFSLILESASTNQTSMYLCASSLAWETQYFGPGTRLLVL.

J is TRBJ2-7 and V is TRBV20-1; TCRdb picks TRBD1, but there is no DNA to check that call. The CDR3 has 15 amino acids. Germline CDR1 reads DFQATT; CDR2 reads SNEGSKA (reference sequence). CDR3 region: CSARHDRRPSYEQYF.

The chain uses TRBV5-6 and TRBJ2-7. The CDR3 has 13 residues. Germline V gene lookup returns CDR1 SGHDT and CDR2 YYEEEE. This chain's CDR3 is CASSLALLYEQYF. Full variable domain (outside the CDR3, taken from reference TRBV5-6 and TRBJ2-7): DAGVTQSPTHLIKTRGQQVTLRCSPKSGHDTVSWYQQALGQGPQFIFQYYEEEERQRGNFPDRFSGHQFPNYSSELNVNALLLGDSALYLCASSLALLYEQYFGPGTRLTVT.

The chain couples TRBV10-2 to TRBJ2-1; TCRdb's assignment of TRBD2 cannot be checked, as there is no DNA. The germline CDR1 and CDR2 sequences are WSHSY and SAAADI. The CDR3 length is 17 residues. The CDR3 spells CASIGGRGPSSYNEQFF.

The CDR3: CASHRLAGGLGEQFF. This chain links TRBV12-3 or TRBV12-4 with TRBJ2-1; checking the TCRdb D call of TRBD2 is not possible without DNA. The length of the CDR3 is 15 residues.

The chain joins TRBV9 to TRBJ2-3; TCRdb selects TRBD1, and the lack of DNA leaves this call unchecked. The CDR3 loop spans 15 amino acids. CDR1 is SGDLS and CDR2 is YYNGEE in the germline V gene. CDR3 in amino acids: CASSEAPQGTDTQYF.